This TCR beta chain was captured in a study of siplizumab effects on memory and regulatory T cells (dated by TCRdb to the late 2010s). Study-wide context: The study looked at the effect of siplizumab, an anti-CD2 antibody, on alloreactive T-cell subsets in allogeneic mixed lymphocyte reactions made from human PBMCs. What the study reported, not specific to this receptor: The cumulative frequency of alloreactive sequences traceable to unstimulated CD4+ memory T cells was significantly reduced by siplizumab. Among mappable alloreactive CD4+ clones, an average Treg-derived fraction of roughly 70% was observed with siplizumab, compared with roughly 27% in control reactions. For roughly 75-97% of proliferating CD4+ or CD8+ clones, no naive or memory phenotype could be assigned. Whether proliferating Tregs from siplizumab cultures were suppressive was not functionally confirmed. Greater diversity appeared to be present in unstimulated naive T cells than in memory T cells, and a substantial contribution to the alloresponse seemed to be made by naive cells. Sequences below about 10^-5 frequency were poorly captured, so only a minor fraction of alloreactive clones could be mapped to unstimulated subsets.

Sorted unstimulated T cells, along with proliferating T cells recovered from mixed lymphocyte reactions, underwent TCRbeta CDR3 sequencing. Fresh whole blood from fewer than twelve HLA-typed healthy donors was used to isolate PBMCs. Library method: the immunoSEQ multiplex PCR assay. Approximately 100,000 TCR templates per sample were assayed on the deep sequencing platform. Genomic DNA extracted from sorted T cells was used for TCRbeta CDR3 sequencing. Per the source publication's procedure: The R programming language was used for clonal analysis of TCRbeta CDR3 data. Alloreactive CD4+ and CD8+ clones were defined by comparing unstimulated samples with post-reaction CFSE-low samples. Regulatory or non-regulatory origin of alloreactive CD4+ clones was assigned by matching sequences to the sorted unstimulated Treg and non-Treg repertoires. TCRdb holds this immuneACCESS table with in-frame rearrangements only. Some clones are missing; in checked studies, unresolved V genes explain under half, and the rest has no known cause. Clone size and V and J calls were adopted from that table, with D and trimming inferred from the DNA. The sample records about 50,000 clones, about 94% of which are singletons. Roughly 18% of the sample belongs to the ten largest clones.

Note on this clone: Its antigen is unknown. Per-base quality was not reported, and no clone a single base away is much larger than it.

This sequence originates from a human donor in good health. The source material was CD8+ T cells sorted from blood.

The nucleotide sequence is given as TGTGCCAGCAGTTTATCGGGGGAGGGCCTTGACAATGAGCAGTTCTTC. Translated, this is CASSLSGEGLDNEQFF. Recombination connected TRBV27 to TRBJ2-1, with TRBD2 identical over 7 junction bases. As encoded in the germline V gene (reference sequence), CDR1 is MNHEY while CDR2 is SMNVEV. Trimming removed 0 bases from V and 5 bases from J; the gene matches leave 7 bases unexplained. The CDR3 starts with the cysteine, ends with the phenylalanine, and has 16 residues. Solely the CDR3 DNA is kept, with 48 bases framed from the first base.